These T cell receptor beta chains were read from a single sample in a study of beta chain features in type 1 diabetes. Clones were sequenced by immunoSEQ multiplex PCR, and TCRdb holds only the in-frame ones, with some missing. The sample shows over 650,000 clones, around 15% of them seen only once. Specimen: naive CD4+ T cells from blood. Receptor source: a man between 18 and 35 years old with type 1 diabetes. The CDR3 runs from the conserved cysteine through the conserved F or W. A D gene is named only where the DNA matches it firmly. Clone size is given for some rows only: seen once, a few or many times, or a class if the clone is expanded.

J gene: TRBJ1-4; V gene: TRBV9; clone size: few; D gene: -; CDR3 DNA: TGTGCCAGCAGCGTAGATTGGAGGCTGACTGAAAAACTGTTTTTT; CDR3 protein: CASSVDWRLTEKLFF
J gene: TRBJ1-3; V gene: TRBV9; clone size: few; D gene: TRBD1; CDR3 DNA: TGTGCCAGCAGCCCGGACAGGGGATCTGGAAACACCATATATTTT; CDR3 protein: CASSPDRGSGNTIYF
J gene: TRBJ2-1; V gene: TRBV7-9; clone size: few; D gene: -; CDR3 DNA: TGTGCCAGCAGCTCCCGAAGGGACCCCCAAAGAGAGTTCTTC; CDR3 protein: CASSSRRDPQREFF
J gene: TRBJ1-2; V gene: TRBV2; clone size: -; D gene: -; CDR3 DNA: TGTGCCAGCCTCTTTCTCGCTCGGGGTTACTACACCTTC; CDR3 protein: CASLFLARGYYTF
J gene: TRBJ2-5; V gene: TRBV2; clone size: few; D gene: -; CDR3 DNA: TGTGCCAGCAGTGAACTGGGTTGGGAGACCCAGTACTTC; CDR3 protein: CASSELGWETQYF
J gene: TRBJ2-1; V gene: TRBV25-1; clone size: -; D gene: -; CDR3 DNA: TGTGCCAGCAGTGAATGGATAGGGGGAGGGGATGAGCAGTTCTTC; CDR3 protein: CASSEWIGGGDEQFF
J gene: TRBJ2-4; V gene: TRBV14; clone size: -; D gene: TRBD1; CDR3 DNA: TGTGCCAGCAGCCAAGACCGCCGAGTTCGGACAGGGTTGATGTACTTC; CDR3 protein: CASSQDRRVRTGLMYF
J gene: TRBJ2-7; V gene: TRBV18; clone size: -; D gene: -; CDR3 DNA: TGTGCCAGCTCAGCCGAGGGGTCAGGGTACGAGCAGTACTTC; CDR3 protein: CASSAEGSGYEQYF
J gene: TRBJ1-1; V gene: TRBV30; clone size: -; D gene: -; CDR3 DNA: TGTGCCTGGAGTGTACAGACAGCCTATAACACTGAAGCTTTCTTT; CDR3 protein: CAWSVQTAYNTEAFF
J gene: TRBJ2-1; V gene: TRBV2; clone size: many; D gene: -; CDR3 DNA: TGTGCCAGCTCCCTCAATGAGCAGTTCTTC; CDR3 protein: CASSLNEQFF
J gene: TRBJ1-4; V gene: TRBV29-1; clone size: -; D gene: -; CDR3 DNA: TGCAGCGTTACAGACCCAACTAATGAAAAACTGTTTTTT; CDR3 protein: CSVTDPTNEKLFF
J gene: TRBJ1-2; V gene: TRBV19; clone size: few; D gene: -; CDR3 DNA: TGTGCCACACAACGGGGCCCAGATATCTATGGCTACACCTTC; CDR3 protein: CATQRGPDIYGYTF
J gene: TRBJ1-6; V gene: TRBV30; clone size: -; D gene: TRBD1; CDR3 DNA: TGTGCCTGGAGGGGACAGGGCAGTCCTTCACCCCTCCACTTT; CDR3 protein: CAWRGQGSPSPLHF
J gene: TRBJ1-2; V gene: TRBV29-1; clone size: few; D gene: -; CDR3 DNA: TGCAGCGTTTACAGGGATTTCGATGGCTACACCTTC; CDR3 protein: CSVYRDFDGYTF
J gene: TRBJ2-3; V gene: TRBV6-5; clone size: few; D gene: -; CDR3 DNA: TGTGCCAGCAGTTCCGCCGGCACAGATACGCAGTATTTT; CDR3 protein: CASSSAGTDTQYF
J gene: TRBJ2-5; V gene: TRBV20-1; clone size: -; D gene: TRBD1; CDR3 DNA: TGCAGTGGAAGGGGGCGGGAGACCCAGTACTTC; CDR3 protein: CSGRGRETQYF
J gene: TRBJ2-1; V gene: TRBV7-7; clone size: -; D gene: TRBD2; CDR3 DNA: TGTGCTAGCAGCCCGCGGGGACTAGCGGGAGTCGGTGAGCAGTTCTTC; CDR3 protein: CASSPRGLAGVGEQFF
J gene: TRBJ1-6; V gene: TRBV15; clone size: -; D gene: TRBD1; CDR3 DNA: TGTGCCACCAGCAGGGACAGGGAGGGGAATTCACCCCTCCACTTT; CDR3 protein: CATSRDREGNSPLHF
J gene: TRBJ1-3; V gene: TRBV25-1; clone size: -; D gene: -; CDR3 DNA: TGTGCCAGCAGCACGGCCTACTCTGGAAACACCATATATTTT; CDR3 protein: CASSTAYSGNTIYF
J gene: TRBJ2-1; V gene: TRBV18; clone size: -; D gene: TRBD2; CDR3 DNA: TGTGCCAGCTCTCATAGCGGGAATTCCTACAATGAGCAGTTCTTC; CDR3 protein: CASSHSGNSYNEQFF
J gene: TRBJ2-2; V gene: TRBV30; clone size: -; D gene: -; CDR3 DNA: TGTGCCTGGAGTGCTGAGGGACGGCTGACCGGGGAGCTGTTTTTT; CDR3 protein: CAWSAEGRLTGELFF
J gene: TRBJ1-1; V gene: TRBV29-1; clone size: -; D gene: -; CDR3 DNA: TGCAGTTCAGGAGGTGTGGTGGGCACTGAAGCTTTCTTT; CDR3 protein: CSSGGVVGTEAFF
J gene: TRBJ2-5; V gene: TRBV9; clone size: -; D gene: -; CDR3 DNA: TGTGCCAGCAGCGTAGGGCAGGAAGAGACCCAGTACTTC; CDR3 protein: CASSVGQEETQYF
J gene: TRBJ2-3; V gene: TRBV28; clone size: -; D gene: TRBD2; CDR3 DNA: TGTGCCAGCAGTTCCCCGACTAGCGGGACGGCAGATACGCAGTATTTT; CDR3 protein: CASSSPTSGTADTQYF
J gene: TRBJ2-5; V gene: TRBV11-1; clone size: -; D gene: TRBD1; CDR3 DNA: TGTGCCAGCAGCCGGACAGGCATGCAAGAGACCCAGTACTTC; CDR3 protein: CASSRTGMQETQYF
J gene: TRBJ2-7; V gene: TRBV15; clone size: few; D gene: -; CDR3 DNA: TGTGCCACCAGCAGAGATGGTCCTAGCTACGAGCAGTACTTC; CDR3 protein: CATSRDGPSYEQYF
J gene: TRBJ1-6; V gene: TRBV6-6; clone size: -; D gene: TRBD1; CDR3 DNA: TGTGCCAGCAGTCGAACCCCAGGGGGTAATTCACCCCTCCACTTT; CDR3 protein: CASSRTPGGNSPLHF
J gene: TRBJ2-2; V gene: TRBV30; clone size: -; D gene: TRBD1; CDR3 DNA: TGTGCCTGGAGTGTCGGACAGGGGTTCGGGGAGCTGTTTTTT; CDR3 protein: CAWSVGQGFGELFF
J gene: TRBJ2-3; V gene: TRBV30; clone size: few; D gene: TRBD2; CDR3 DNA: TGTGCCTGGAGTGCGCGGGAGTCTACCACAGATACGCAGTATTTT; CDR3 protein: CAWSARESTTDTQYF
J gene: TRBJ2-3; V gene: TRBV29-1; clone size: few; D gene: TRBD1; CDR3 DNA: TGCAGCGTACAACCGGGACAGAACACAGATACGCAGTATTTT; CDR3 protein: CSVQPGQNTDTQYF